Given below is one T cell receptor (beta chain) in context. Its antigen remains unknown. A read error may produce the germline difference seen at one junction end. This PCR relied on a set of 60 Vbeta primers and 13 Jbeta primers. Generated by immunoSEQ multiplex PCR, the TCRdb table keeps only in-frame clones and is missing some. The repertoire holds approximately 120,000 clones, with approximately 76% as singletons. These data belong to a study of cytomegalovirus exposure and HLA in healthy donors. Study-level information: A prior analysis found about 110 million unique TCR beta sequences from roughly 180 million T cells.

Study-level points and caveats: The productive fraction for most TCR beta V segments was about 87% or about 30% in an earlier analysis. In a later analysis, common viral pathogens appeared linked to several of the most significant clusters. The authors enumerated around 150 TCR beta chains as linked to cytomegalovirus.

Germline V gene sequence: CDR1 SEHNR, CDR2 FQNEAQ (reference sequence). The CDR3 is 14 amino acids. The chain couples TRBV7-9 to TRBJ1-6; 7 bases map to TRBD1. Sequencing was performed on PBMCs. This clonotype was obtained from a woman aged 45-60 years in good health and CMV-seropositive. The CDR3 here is CSSSSTGFGSPLHF. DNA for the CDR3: TGTTCCAGCAGCTCGACAGGGTTTGGGTCACCCCTCCACTTT.